Below, 14 T cell receptor beta chains from the same sample are listed, as sequenced in a study of human T cells and chemical hapten exposure. Time point defined: pre-sensitization, week 0. Treatment indicated: therapeutic diphenylcyclopropenone sensitization with weekly scalp DPC. Unfractionated whole blood was the source from which total RNA was extracted. TCRdb re-called the RACE reads with MiXCR, one entry per CDR3 protein. The sample includes under 40,000 distinct CDR3 sequences, around 10% of them seen just once. This material consisted of whole blood, taken in connection with sensitization to the hapten diphenylcyclopropenone (DPC). These receptors all stem from a man in his fifties or sixties with alopecia areata. Some clones in this sample may be carry-over from other donors' samples.

This clonotype has a count of ten or more. This sequence joins TRBV7-2 and TRBJ1-6; D ambiguous. Trimming pared 4 bases from V and 9 bases from J, leaving 4 bases between. The CDR3 sequence is 11 residues long. Per germline, CDR1 SGHTA and CDR2 FQGNSA. CDR3: CASSSGSPLHF. CDR3 nucleotide sequence: TGTGCCAGCAGCTCGGGTTCACCCCTCCACTTT.

This clonotype was observed at least ten times. The V and J genes are TRBV28 and TRBJ2-7; D gene unclear. From germline, CDR1 is MDHEN and CDR2 SYDVKM. V lost 7 bases and J 0 bases, leaving 13 bases between the germline ends. This CDR3 has 14 amino acids. The DNA for the CDR3 is TGTGCCAGCACCACGGGCAGTTTCTCCTACGAGCAGTACTTC. This translates into CASTTGSFSYEQYF. The full variable domain, its missing parts supplied by reference TRBV28 and TRBJ2-7, is DVKVTQSSRYLVKRTGEKVFLECVQDMDHENMFWYRQDPGLGLRLIYFSYDVKMKEKGDIPEGYSVSREKKERFSLILESASTNQTSMYLCASTTGSFSYEQYFGPGTRLTVT.

This clonotype came up a few times. The chain is built from TRBV30 and TRBJ1-1, with D possibly matching TRBD1 (5 bases). The CDR3 sequence is 13 residues long. V lost 4 bases and J 4 bases, leaving 13 bases between the germline ends. Germline V lookup: CDR1 GTSNPN, CDR2 SVGIG (reference sequence). The CDR3, as DNA: TGTGCCTGGACGGGCCTTGGGACCACTGAAGCTTTCTTT. Encoded protein: CAWTGLGTTEAFF.

In this sample, this clonotype turned up a few times. The chain recombines TRBV11-2 with TRBJ1-2, with D unclear. V gave up 5 bases and J gave up 4 bases, with 8 bases separating them. The CDR3 runs 12 residues. Looked up from germline, CDR1 is SGHAT and CDR2 is FQNNGV. This CDR3 reads CASSPSIYGYTF. CDR3 coding DNA: TGTGCCAGCAGCCCTTCCATCTATGGCTACACCTTC.

This clonotype was detected a few times. V is TRBV20-1 and J is TRBJ2-1; TRBD2 is a possible D gene (5 bases). The CDR3 is made up of 13 amino acids. Germline V gene data show CDR1 as DFQATT and CDR2 as SNEGSKA (reference sequence). Trimming took 0 bases from V and 14 from J, leaving 17 bases between them. The CDR3 here is CSARDRSGGVEFF. The CDR3 nucleotides read TGCAGTGCTAGAGACCGGAGCGGTGGAGTGGAGTTCTTC.

The V gene is TRBV7-9, the J gene TRBJ1-1; D gene ambiguous. Germline values: CDR1 SEHNR, CDR2 FQNEAQ (reference sequence). The CDR3 spans 15 residues. V dropped 5 bases and J dropped 0 bases, with 13 bases sitting between them. The CDR3: CASSPTVTMNTEAFF. In nucleotides, the CDR3 is TGTGCCAGCAGCCCTACAGTTACAATGAACACTGAAGCTTTCTTT.

The chain is built from TRBV29-1 and TRBJ2-2; weak D call: TRBD1 (5 bases). V gave up 4 bases and J gave up 5 bases, with 14 bases separating them. This CDR3 region has 14 residues. Germline V gene sequence: CDR1 SQVTM, CDR2 ANQGSEA. The CDR3 reads CSVARGAETGELFF. As DNA, the CDR3 is TGCAGCGTTGCAAGGGGCGCGGAAACCGGGGAGCTGTTTTTT.

This clonotype appeared a few times. V usage is TRBV29-1 and J usage is TRBJ2-4, with TRBD1 as a possible D gene (5 bases). This CDR3 comprises 11 residues. The V end was cut by 8 bases, the J end by 12 bases, with 17 bases between. Germline CDR1 and CDR2: SQVTM and ANQGSEA. Here the CDR3 DNA reads TGCAGCTCAACCCAGGGTTTCACTCAGTACTTC. Its translation is CSSTQGFTQYF.

This clonotype came up many times. The chain joins TRBV11-2 to TRBJ2-1; 7 bases align to TRBD2. This CDR3 comprises 14 residues. Germline assignment: CDR1 SGHAT and CDR2 FQNNGV. After removal of 8 bases from V and 4 bases from J, the junction contained 8 bases not matched to a gene. The CDR3 reads CASALSSGYNEQFF. The CDR3 nucleotides read TGTGCCAGCGCCCTGTCTAGCGGTTACAATGAGCAGTTCTTC.

This clonotype has a single count. The CDR3 coding sequence is TGTGCCAGCACCCCCAGGGGCAGCTCCTACAATGAGCAGTTCTTC. As protein: CASTPRGSSYNEQFF. This chain joins TRBV28 and TRBJ2-1; the D gene is possibly TRBD1 (6 bases). The CDR3 has 15 residues. Germline loops: CDR1 MDHEN, CDR2 SYDVKM. The V end was cut by 7 bases, the J end by 0 bases, with 13 bases between. The full variable domain, in which reference TRBV28 and TRBJ2-1 provide the parts outside the CDR3, is DVKVTQSSRYLVKRTGEKVFLECVQDMDHENMFWYRQDPGLGLRLIYFSYDVKMKEKGDIPEGYSVSREKKERFSLILESASTNQTSMYLCASTPRGSSYNEQFFGPGTRLTVL.

The chain has TRBV27 and TRBJ2-3; 13 bases match TRBD2. CDR1 and CDR2 (germline): MNHEY, SMNVEV (reference sequence). CDR3 length: 18 residues. Trimming removed 2 bases from V and 7 bases from J; junction bases left unmatched: 12. The CDR3 sequence: CASSLDWLGTSGTYTQYF. For the CDR3, the DNA is TGTGCCAGCAGTTTAGACTGGTTAGGGACTAGCGGGACTTATACGCAGTATTTT.

This chain connects TRBV28 to TRBJ2-5; the match to TRBD1 covers 9 bases. In germline, CDR1 is MDHEN, CDR2 SYDVKM. This CDR3 comprises 14 residues. V shed 5 bases, J shed 4 bases, and the junction held 5 bases outside the gene matches. The CDR3 here is CASSTRTGVETQYF. The CDR3 DNA sequence: TGTGCCAGCAGTACTCGGACAGGGGTAGAGACCCAGTACTTC.

For the CDR3, the DNA is TGTGCCAGCAGCCCAATGGGAGGCACAGATACGCAGTATTTT. As protein: CASSPMGGTDTQYF. The rearrangement joins TRBV7-2 to TRBJ2-3; weak D call: TRBD2 (5 bases). The germline CDR1 and CDR2 sequences are SGHTA and FQGNSA. This CDR3 is built from 14 residues. Trimming stripped 5 bases from V and 1 base from J, with 10 bases between.

This clonotype was observed a few times. The rearrangement uses TRBV7-9 and TRBJ2-1; D remains ambiguous. CDR3 length equals 12 residues. In germline, CDR1 is SEHNR, CDR2 FQNEAQ (reference sequence). V lost 6 bases and J lost 6, with 9 bases in between. The CDR3 loop reads CASSTEANEQFF. The CDR3, as DNA: TGTGCCAGCAGTACGGAAGCCAATGAGCAGTTCTTC.